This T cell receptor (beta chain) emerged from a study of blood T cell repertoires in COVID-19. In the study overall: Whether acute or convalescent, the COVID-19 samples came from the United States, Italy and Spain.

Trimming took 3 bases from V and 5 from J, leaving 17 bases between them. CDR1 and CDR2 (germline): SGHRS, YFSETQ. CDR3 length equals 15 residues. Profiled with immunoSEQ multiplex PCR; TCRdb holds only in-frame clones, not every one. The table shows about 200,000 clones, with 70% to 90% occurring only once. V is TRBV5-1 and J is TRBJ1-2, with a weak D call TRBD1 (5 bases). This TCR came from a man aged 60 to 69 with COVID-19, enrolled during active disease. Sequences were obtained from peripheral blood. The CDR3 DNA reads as TGCGCCAGCAGCTCACAGTCCGGGGGGAAATATGGCTACACCTTC. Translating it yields CASSSQSGGKYGYTF.